A single sample is the source of the 5 T cell receptor beta chains below, sequenced in a study of T-cell memory formation after mild COVID-19. TCRdb used MiXCR to reprocess the 5' RACE reads, holding one entry per CDR3 protein. The repertoire holds around 55,000 distinct CDR3 sequences, with around 9.5% as singletons. The sequenced material came from PBMCs or a T cell subset sorted from them (not recorded which). These receptors were collected from a young man who had mild COVID-19 (a few samples of this study predate the infection). Cell type and time point are not known.

CDR3: CASRMDSGTIYF. In DNA, the CDR3 is TGTGCCAGCAGGATGGACAGTGGAACCATATATTTT. The chain couples TRBV12-3 or TRBV12-4 to TRBJ1-3; a weak D match, TRBD1 (6 bases). The germline V and J ends were trimmed by 6 bases and 10 bases, with 13 bases remaining between them. The CDR3 covers 12 residues.

The V call is TRBV19, the J call TRBJ1-2; 10 bases match TRBD1. The CDR3 is 16 amino acids. The trim removed 6 bases at V and 4 bases at J, leaving 11 bases unmatched. Germline V gives CDR1 LNHDA, CDR2 SQIVND (reference sequence). CDR3 in DNA: TGTGCCAGTAGCCGACAGGGGGCAATTGGAAGCTATGGCTACACCTTC. Translating gives CASSRQGAIGSYGYTF.

This clonotype has more than one count but fewer than ten. The V call is TRBV6-6, the J call TRBJ2-3; D call uncertain. The CDR3 sequence is 12 residues long. Germline CDR1 and CDR2: MNHNY and SVGAGI (reference sequence). Trimming cost V 6 bases and J 4 bases, with 8 bases left between them. The CDR3 loop reads CASRTQSDTQYF. CDR3 DNA: TGTGCCAGCAGAACCCAATCAGATACGCAGTATTTT.

This clonotype was seen ten or more times. This chain connects TRBV24-1 to TRBJ2-5, with D possibly called TRBD1 or TRBD2 (5 bases each). Trimming removed 3 bases from V and 0 bases from J, with 10 bases in between. In germline, CDR1 is KGHDR, CDR2 SFDVKD. This CDR3 region has 15 residues. The CDR3 DNA is TGTGCCACCAGTGATCCCCGGGGCAACCAAGAGACCCAGTACTTC. This encodes CATSDPRGNQETQYF.

The chain joins TRBV5-1 to TRBJ1-1; 7 nucleotides line up with TRBD1. Looked up from germline, CDR1 is SGHRS and CDR2 is YFSETQ. The CDR3 has 13 residues. Unmatched junction bases numbered 4, after V lost 7 bases and J lost 1 base. CDR3 in amino acids: CASGQERNTEAFF. The CDR3, as DNA: TGCGCCAGCGGACAGGAGAGGAACACTGAAGCTTTCTTT. Complete variable domain (other parts from reference TRBV5-1 and TRBJ1-1): KAGVTQTPRYLIKTRGQQVTLSCSPISGHRSVSWYQQTPGQGLQFLFEYFSETQRNKGNFPGRFSGRQFSNSRSEMNVSTLELGDSALYLCASGQERNTEAFFGQGTRLTVV.